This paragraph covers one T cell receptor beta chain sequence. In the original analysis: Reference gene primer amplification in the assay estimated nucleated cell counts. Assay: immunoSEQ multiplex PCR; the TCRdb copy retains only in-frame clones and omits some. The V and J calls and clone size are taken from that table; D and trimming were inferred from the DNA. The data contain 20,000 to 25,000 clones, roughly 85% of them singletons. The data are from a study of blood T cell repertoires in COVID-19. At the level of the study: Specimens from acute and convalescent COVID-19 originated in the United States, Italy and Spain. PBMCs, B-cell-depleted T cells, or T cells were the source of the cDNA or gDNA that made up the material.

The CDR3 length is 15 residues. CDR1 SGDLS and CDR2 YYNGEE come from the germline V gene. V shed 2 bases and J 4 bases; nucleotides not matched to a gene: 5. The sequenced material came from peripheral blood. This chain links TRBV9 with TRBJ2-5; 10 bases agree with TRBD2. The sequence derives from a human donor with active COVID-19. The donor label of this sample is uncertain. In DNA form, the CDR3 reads TGTGCCAGCAGCGTTGAGGGACTAGCGAGAGAGACCCAGTACTTC. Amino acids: CASSVEGLARETQYF.